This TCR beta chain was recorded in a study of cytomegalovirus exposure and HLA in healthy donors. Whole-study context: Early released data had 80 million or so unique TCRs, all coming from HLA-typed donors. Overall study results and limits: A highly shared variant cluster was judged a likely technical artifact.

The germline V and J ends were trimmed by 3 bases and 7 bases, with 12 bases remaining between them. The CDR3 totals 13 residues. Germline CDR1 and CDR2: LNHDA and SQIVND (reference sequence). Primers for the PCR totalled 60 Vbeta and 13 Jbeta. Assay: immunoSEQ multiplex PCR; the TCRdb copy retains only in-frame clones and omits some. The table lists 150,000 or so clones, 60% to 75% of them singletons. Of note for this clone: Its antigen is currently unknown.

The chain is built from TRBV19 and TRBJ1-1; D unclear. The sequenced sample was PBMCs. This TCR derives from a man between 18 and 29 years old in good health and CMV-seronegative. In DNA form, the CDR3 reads TGTGCCAGTAGTATCGGAAGCGGGTATGAAGCTTTCTTT. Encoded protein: CASSIGSGYEAFF. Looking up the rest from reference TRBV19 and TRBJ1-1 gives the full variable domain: DGGITQSPKYLFRKEGQNVTLSCEQNLNHDAMYWYRQDPGQGLRLIYYSQIVNDFQKGDIAEGYSVSREKKESFPLTVTSAQKNPTAFYLCASSIGSGYEAFFGQGTRLTVV.